This T cell receptor (beta chain) was profiled in a study of T-cell memory formation after mild COVID-19. The wider study: Largely donor-specific sequence clusters came from two donors.

The junction had 11 bases not matched to a gene; V was cut back by 4 bases and J by 2 bases. Germline CDR1 LNHNV, CDR2 YYDKDF (reference sequence). The CDR3 covers 17 residues. General study findings and limits: While clones contracting from day 15 to 85 were balanced between CD4 and CD8, later expanders leaned CD4+.

Sample barcodes and UMIs were carried by the TCR alpha and TCR beta cDNA libraries that 5'RACE generated with constant-segment primers. TCRdb redid the calling of the 5' RACE reads with MiXCR, one entry per CDR3 protein. The table records about 90,000 distinct CDR3 sequences, roughly 16% of them present only once. Note on this clonotype: The target antigen is unknown.

Sequenced input: PBMCs or a T cell subset sorted from them (not recorded which). The chain employs TRBV15 and TRBJ1-1; 9 positions match TRBD1. This receptor was obtained from a man between 18 and 29 years old who had mild COVID-19 (a few samples of this study predate the infection). Cell type and time point are not known. DNA for the CDR3: TGTGCCACCAGCAACTCGGACAGGGGAAGCGGCAACACTGAAGCTTTCTTT. It translates to CATSNSDRGSGNTEAFF.